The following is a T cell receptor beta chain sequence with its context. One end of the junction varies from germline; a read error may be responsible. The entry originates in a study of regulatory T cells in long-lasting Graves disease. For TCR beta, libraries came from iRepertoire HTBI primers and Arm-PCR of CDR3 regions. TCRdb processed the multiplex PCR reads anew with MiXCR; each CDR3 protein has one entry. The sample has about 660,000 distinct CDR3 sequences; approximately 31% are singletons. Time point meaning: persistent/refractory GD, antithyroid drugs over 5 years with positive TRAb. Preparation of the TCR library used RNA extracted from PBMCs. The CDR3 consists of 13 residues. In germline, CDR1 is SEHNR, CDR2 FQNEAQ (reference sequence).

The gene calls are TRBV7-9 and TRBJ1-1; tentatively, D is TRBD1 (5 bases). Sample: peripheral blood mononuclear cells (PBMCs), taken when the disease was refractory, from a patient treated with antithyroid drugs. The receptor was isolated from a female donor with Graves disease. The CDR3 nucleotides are TGTGCCAGTGGGGACCGCCGCTACACTGAAGCTTCCTTT. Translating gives CASGDRRYTEASF. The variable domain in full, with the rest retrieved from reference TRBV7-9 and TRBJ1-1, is DTGVSQNPRHKITKRGQNVTFRCDPISEHNRLYWYRQTLGQGPEFLTYFQNEAQLEKSRLLSDRFSAERPKGSFSTLEIQRTEQGDSAMYLCASGDRRYTEASFGQGTRLTVV.